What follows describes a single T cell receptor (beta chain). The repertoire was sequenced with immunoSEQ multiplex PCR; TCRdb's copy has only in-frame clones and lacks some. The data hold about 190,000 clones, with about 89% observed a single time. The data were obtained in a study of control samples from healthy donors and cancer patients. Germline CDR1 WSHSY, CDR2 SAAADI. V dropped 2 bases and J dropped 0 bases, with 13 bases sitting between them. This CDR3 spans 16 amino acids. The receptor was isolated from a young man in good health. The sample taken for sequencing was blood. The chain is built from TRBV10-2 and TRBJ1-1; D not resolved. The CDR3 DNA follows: TGCGCCAGCAGTGAGGGGGTGGCAGGTCTGAACACTGAAGCTTTCTTT. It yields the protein CASSEGVAGLNTEAFF.